The source of this T cell receptor beta chain is a study of neurological immune-mediated disorders. The V gene's germline CDR1 is SGHTA and CDR2 FQGNSA. V was clipped by 5 bases and J by 6 bases; unmatched bases: 8. CDR3 length: 15 amino acids. The cDNA was synthesized by 5'RACE incorporating 10-nucleotide random UMIs. Every sequencing run drew on 15-18 subjects and yielded over 180 million TCR-beta sequences. In TCRdb, the 5' RACE reads were re-called with MiXCR into one record per CDR3 protein. Of around 40,000 distinct CDR3 sequences in the sample, 6% to 7.5% were seen once. This clonotype was found many times.

The sample consisted of CD4+ T cells from blood. The chain carries TRBV7-2 and TRBJ2-7; 12 bases are shared with TRBD1. This clonotype was obtained from a man in his forties or fifties in good health. CDR3 in DNA: TGTGCCAGCAGCGCCCGGGACAGGGGGCCTGGCGAGCAGTACTTC. The encoded protein is CASSARDRGPGEQYF.